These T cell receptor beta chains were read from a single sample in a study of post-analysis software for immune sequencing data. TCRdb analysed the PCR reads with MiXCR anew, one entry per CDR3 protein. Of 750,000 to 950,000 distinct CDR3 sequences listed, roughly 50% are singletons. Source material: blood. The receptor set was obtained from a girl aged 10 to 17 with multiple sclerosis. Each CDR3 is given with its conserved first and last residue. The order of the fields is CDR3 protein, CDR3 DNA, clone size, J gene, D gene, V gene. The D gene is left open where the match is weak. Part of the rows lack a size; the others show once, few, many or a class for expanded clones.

CDR3aa: CSVEDRAGGSYNEQFF; CDR3nt: TGCAGCGTTGAAGATCGAGCGGGGGGGAGCTACAATGAGCAGTTCTTC; abundance: -; j_gene: TRBJ2-1; d_gene: TRBD2; v_gene: TRBV29-1
CDR3aa: CASSLERQSEQFF; CDR3nt: TGTGCCAGCAGCTTAGAGCGGCAGAGTGAGCAGTTCTTC; abundance: few; j_gene: TRBJ2-1; d_gene: -; v_gene: TRBV11-1
CDR3aa: CASSLAGETREQYF; CDR3nt: TGTGCCAGCAGCTTAGCGGGAGAAACTCGGGAGCAGTACTTC; abundance: -; j_gene: TRBJ2-5; d_gene: -; v_gene: TRBV7-9
CDR3aa: CSASVRSGDSQFF; CDR3nt: TGCAGTGCTAGCGTCCGGTCGGGGGATTCCCAGTTCTTC; abundance: -; j_gene: TRBJ2-1; d_gene: -; v_gene: TRBV20-1
CDR3aa: CASSDTGSNYGYTF; CDR3nt: TGTGCCAGCAGCGATACAGGGTCTAACTATGGCTACACCTTC; abundance: many; j_gene: TRBJ1-2; d_gene: -; v_gene: TRBV7-9
CDR3aa: CASRESRGTNEKLFF; CDR3nt: TGTGCCAGCAGGGAAAGCAGGGGCACTAATGAAAAACTGTTTTTT; abundance: -; j_gene: TRBJ1-4; d_gene: -; v_gene: TRBV12-3/TRBV12-4
CDR3aa: CSARVFAGEQFF; CDR3nt: TGCAGCGCCCGGGTTTTTGCGGGTGAGCAGTTCTTC; abundance: -; j_gene: TRBJ2-1; d_gene: -; v_gene: TRBV29-1
CDR3aa: CATSRDSGSTDTQYF; CDR3nt: TGTGCCACCAGCAGAGATTCGGGTAGCACAGATACGCAGTATTTT; abundance: -; j_gene: TRBJ2-3; d_gene: -; v_gene: TRBV15
CDR3aa: CASSQDMAGTYEQYF; CDR3nt: TGCGCCAGCAGCCAAGATATGGCGGGCACCTATGAGCAGTACTTC; abundance: -; j_gene: TRBJ2-7; d_gene: -; v_gene: TRBV4-1
CDR3aa: CASTLSGAYTDTQYF; CDR3nt: TGTGCCAGCACTCTAAGCGGGGCCTACACAGATACGCAGTATTTT; abundance: many; j_gene: TRBJ2-3; d_gene: TRBD2; v_gene: TRBV6-5
CDR3aa: CSASGLAGASLTDTQYF; CDR3nt: TGCAGTGCTAGCGGACTAGCGGGAGCCTCCTTGACAGATACGCAGTATTTT; abundance: -; j_gene: TRBJ2-3; d_gene: TRBD2; v_gene: TRBV20-1
CDR3aa: CASSPRTGHYEQFF; CDR3nt: TGTGCCAGCAGCCCCCGGACAGGGCACTACGAGCAGTTCTTC; abundance: once; j_gene: TRBJ2-1; d_gene: TRBD1; v_gene: TRBV5-6
CDR3aa: CASRNYEQYF; CDR3nt: TGTGCCAGCAGGAATTACGAGCAGTACTTC; abundance: -; j_gene: TRBJ2-7; d_gene: -; v_gene: TRBV2
CDR3aa: CSASPVAGTGYGYTF; CDR3nt: TGCAGTGCTAGCCCGGTGGCAGGCACAGGGTATGGCTACACCTTC; abundance: -; j_gene: TRBJ1-2; d_gene: -; v_gene: TRBV20-1
CDR3aa: CASSLDSWDRGYTF; CDR3nt: TGCGCCAGCAGCTTGGACTCGTGGGATCGGGGCTACACCTTC; abundance: -; j_gene: TRBJ1-2; d_gene: -; v_gene: TRBV5-1
CDR3aa: CASSTHLRILSYNEQFF; CDR3nt: TGTGCCAGCAGTACCCACTTGAGGATCCTCTCCTACAATGAGCAGTTCTTC; abundance: -; j_gene: TRBJ2-1; d_gene: -; v_gene: TRBV11-2
CDR3aa: CASSSNRISGSYEQYF; CDR3nt: TGCGCCAGCAGCTCCAACAGGATCTCGGGCTCCTACGAGCAGTACTTC; abundance: -; j_gene: TRBJ2-7; d_gene: -; v_gene: TRBV5-1
CDR3aa: CASSRPKRGASPDTQYF; CDR3nt: TGTGCCAGCAGCCGCCCGAAGCGGGGGGCCTCTCCAGATACGCAGTATTTT; abundance: once; j_gene: TRBJ2-3; d_gene: TRBD2; v_gene: TRBV7-8
CDR3aa: CASSQRRGASEQYF; CDR3nt: TGTGCCAGCAGCCAAAGAAGGGGGGCTTCCGAGCAGTACTTC; abundance: -; j_gene: TRBJ2-7; d_gene: -; v_gene: TRBV3-1
CDR3aa: CASSQGRTGDYGYTF; CDR3nt: TGTGCCAGCAGCCAGGGGCGGACAGGGGATTATGGCTACACCTTC; abundance: -; j_gene: TRBJ1-2; d_gene: TRBD1; v_gene: TRBV11-1
CDR3aa: CSVGAGTATGELFF; CDR3nt: TGCAGCGTTGGAGCCGGGACAGCCACCGGGGAGCTGTTTTTT; abundance: -; j_gene: TRBJ2-2; d_gene: TRBD1; v_gene: TRBV29-1
CDR3aa: CASSSDVWQGGTGELFF; CDR3nt: TGTGCCAGCAGCTCCGACGTTTGGCAGGGAGGAACCGGGGAGCTGTTTTTT; abundance: -; j_gene: TRBJ2-2; d_gene: -; v_gene: TRBV7-3
CDR3aa: CASSFSDFNEQYF; CDR3nt: TGTGCCAGCAGTTTTTCTGACTTTAACGAGCAGTACTTC; abundance: -; j_gene: TRBJ2-7; d_gene: -; v_gene: TRBV27
CDR3aa: CASRTDEIWGVYNEQFF; CDR3nt: TGTGCCAGCAGGACGGACGAGATATGGGGAGTTTACAATGAGCAGTTCTTC; abundance: -; j_gene: TRBJ2-1; d_gene: -; v_gene: TRBV12-3/TRBV12-4
CDR3aa: CASSQSGPIYEQYF; CDR3nt: TGTGCCAGCAGCCAAAGCGGACCGATCTACGAGCAGTACTTC; abundance: -; j_gene: TRBJ2-7; d_gene: -; v_gene: TRBV12-3/TRBV12-4
CDR3aa: CSARDHGGLRNEKLFF; CDR3nt: TGCAGTGCTAGAGATCATGGGGGTTTAAGAAATGAAAAACTGTTTTTT; abundance: -; j_gene: TRBJ1-4; d_gene: -; v_gene: TRBV20-1
CDR3aa: CSVVGPLQETQYF; CDR3nt: TGCAGCGTTGTGGGACCCCTCCAAGAGACCCAGTACTTC; abundance: -; j_gene: TRBJ2-5; d_gene: -; v_gene: TRBV29-1
CDR3aa: CASSVYQQDEQYF; CDR3nt: TGTGCCAGCAGCGTATATCAACAGGACGAGCAGTACTTC; abundance: -; j_gene: TRBJ2-7; d_gene: -; v_gene: TRBV5-5
CDR3aa: CASTPSVGGIPYEQYF; CDR3nt: TGTGCCAGCACCCCCAGTGTGGGTGGGATACCTTACGAGCAGTACTTC; abundance: -; j_gene: TRBJ2-7; d_gene: -; v_gene: TRBV2